Presented here are 20 T cell receptor beta chains from one specimen sequenced in a study of OX40 agonist ivuxolimab in advanced cancers. Here immunoSEQ multiplex PCR was the method, and the copy in TCRdb shows in-frame clones only, minus some. Of roughly 49,000 clones listed, around nine tenths were seen once; the top ten hold roughly 3.5%. Specimen: CD4+ or CD8+ T cells sorted from blood, collected in a trial of the OX40 agonist ivuxolimab. These TCRs come from an adult with an advanced solid tumor such as melanoma, head and neck, liver or kidney cancer.

The chain is built from TRBV28 and TRBJ2-5, with D unclear. CDR3 size: 14 residues. Deletions cut 1 base from V and 5 bases from J, with 11 bases between. Germline CDR1 and CDR2: MDHEN and SYDVKM. The CDR3 loop is CASSLSAQVETQYF. In nucleotides, the CDR3 is TGTGCCAGCAGTTTATCGGCGCAAGTGGAGACCCAGTACTTC.

The count of this clone is one. This sequence joins TRBV7-6 and TRBJ2-6; possibly TRBD2 for D (6 bases). Trimming cost V 8 bases and J 2 bases, with 10 bases left between them. The germline V gene encodes CDR1 SGHVS and CDR2 FNYEAQ. This CDR3 comprises 14 residues. CDR3 bases: TGTGCCAGCGCGGGGCTAACTGGGGCCAACGTCCTGACTTTC. It is translated as CASAGLTGANVLTF.

The chain carries TRBV15 and TRBJ1-5, with D unclear. CDR3 length: 13 amino acids. The germline V gene encodes CDR1 LNHNV and CDR2 YYDKDF (reference sequence). V was clipped by 5 bases and J by 9 bases, with 14 bases between them. DNA for the CDR3: TGTGCCACCAGCTACCCCCGTACGGGGCCCCAGCATTTT. Protein product: CATSYPRTGPQHF.

The chain recombines TRBV6-5 with TRBJ2-5; 7 bases agree with TRBD1. This CDR3 spans 15 amino acids. Germline V lookup: CDR1 MNHEY, CDR2 SVGAGI. The V and J ends lost 4 bases and 1 base, in that order; junction bases with no gene match: 6. The CDR3 sequence is CASSSQTGSQETQYF. CDR3 coding DNA: TGTGCCAGCAGTTCCCAGACAGGGAGCCAAGAGACCCAGTACTTC.

This chain links TRBV6-1 with TRBJ2-7; D possibly corresponds to TRBD1 (6 bases). CDR3 size: 11 residues. The germline V gene has CDR1 MNHNS and CDR2 SASEGT. Trimming removed 8 bases from V and 6 bases from J, with 11 bases in between. This CDR3 is CASARGGEQYF. CDR3 nucleotide sequence: TGTGCCAGCGCCAGGGGCGGCGAGCAGTACTTC.

The chain links TRBV19 to TRBJ2-5; 14 nucleotides agree with TRBD2. The germline V gene encodes CDR1 LNHDA and CDR2 SQIVND (reference sequence). This CDR3 is 16 amino acids long. The V gene end was trimmed by 5 bases and the J gene end by 6 bases; junction bases not matched to a gene: 8. The CDR3 region has the DNA TGTGCCAGTAGTCCCCCTGGGACTAGCGGGAGACAGACCCAGTACTTC. Its translation is CASSPPGTSGRQTQYF.

This chain links TRBV11-3 with TRBJ2-1, with D perhaps TRBD1 or TRBD2 (5 bases each). The V gene's germline CDR1 is SGHNT and CDR2 YENEEA. CDR3 length: 13 amino acids. V was pared by 8 bases and J by 2 bases, with 10 bases between. CDR3 nucleotide sequence: TGTGCCAGCTCTGAGGGGACCTACAATGAGCAGTTCTTC. Protein product: CASSEGTYNEQFF.

The J gene is TRBJ2-7, the V gene TRBV19, with 12 nucleotides matching TRBD1. This CDR3 comprises 16 residues. CDR1 is LNHDA and CDR2 is SQIVND in the germline V gene (reference sequence). V shed 4 bases and J 4 bases; nucleotides not matched to a gene: 8. The CDR3 DNA is TGTGCCAGTAGTACGACCGGGACAGGGGGCAAGTACGAGCAGTACTTC. It is translated as CASSTTGTGGKYEQYF.

The chain has TRBV29-1 and TRBJ1-3; tentatively, D is TRBD1 (6 bases). Trimming cost V 4 bases and J 8 bases, with 12 bases left between them. Germline V gene sequence: CDR1 SQVTM, CDR2 ANQGSEA. The CDR3 has 12 amino acids. The CDR3 region is CSVVDRPDTIYF. In DNA form, the CDR3 reads TGCAGCGTTGTCGACAGGCCGGACACCATATATTTT.

V usage is TRBV28 and J usage is TRBJ2-7; D gene ambiguous. The length of the CDR3 is 12 residues. Germline CDR1 is MDHEN and CDR2 is SYDVKM. The V end lost 3 bases, the J end lost 4 bases, and 7 bases lay between the germline ends. For the CDR3, the DNA is TGTGCCAGCAGTTTCGGCACGTACGAGCAGTACTTC. The encoded protein is CASSFGTYEQYF.

The chain employs TRBV7-2 and TRBJ2-3; the D gene could be TRBD1 or TRBD2 (6 bases each). Looked up from germline, CDR1 is SGHTA and CDR2 is FQGNSA. The CDR3 has 17 residues. Trimming removed 1 base from V and 2 bases from J, with 16 bases in between. The CDR3 is CASSLDWAGQATDTQYF. The CDR3 DNA reads as TGTGCCAGCAGCTTAGATTGGGCGGGACAAGCCACAGATACGCAGTATTTT.

The rearrangement uses TRBV6-4 and TRBJ2-7; TRBD2 is a possible D gene (5 bases). The V gene's germline CDR1 is MRHNA and CDR2 SNTAGT. V lost 7 bases to trimming and J lost 2 bases, with 21 bases between them. The CDR3 runs 16 residues. The CDR3 reads CASTTRFASHTYEQYF. Written as DNA, the CDR3 is TGTGCCAGCACCACCAGGTTTGCTAGCCACACCTACGAGCAGTACTTC.

This clone was seen just once. V usage is TRBV5-1 and J usage is TRBJ2-2; 7 bases are a match to TRBD1. V gave up 4 bases and J gave up 4 bases; unmatched junction bases: 4. Germline V gene sequence: CDR1 SGHRS, CDR2 YFSETQ. The CDR3 totals 14 residues. Here the CDR3 DNA reads TGCGCCAGCAGCACCGGACAGGTCACCGGGGAGCTGTTTTTT. Its translation: CASSTGQVTGELFF.

This sequence joins TRBV4-1 and TRBJ1-4, with 9 nucleotides matching TRBD1. There are 15 residues in the CDR3. Trimming at V came to 1 base and at J to 4 bases, leaving 1 base not matched to a gene. CDR1 is MGHRA and CDR2 is YSYEKL in the germline V gene. The CDR3 DNA reads as TGCGCCAGCAGCCAAGGGGACAGGGATAATGAAAAACTGTTTTTT. Its protein is CASSQGDRDNEKLFF.

The CDR3 DNA sequence: TGTGCCAGCAGCTTAAGGCGAGGGGCCTACGAGCAGTACTTC. Translation: CASSLRRGAYEQYF. The J gene is TRBJ2-7, the V gene TRBV7-2; TRBD1 or TRBD2 may be the D gene (5 bases each). From germline, CDR1 is SGHTA and CDR2 FQGNSA. V was shortened by 2 bases and J by 2 bases, with 10 bases between the two germline ends. The CDR3 spans 14 residues. The complete variable domain, with remaining parts taken from reference TRBV7-2 and TRBJ2-7, reads GAGVSQSPSNKVTEKGKDVELRCDPISGHTALYWYRQSLGQGLEFLIYFQGNSAPDKSGLPSDRFSAERTGGSVSTLTIQRTQQEDSAVYLCASSLRRGAYEQYFGPGTRLTVT.

The chain is built from TRBV28 and TRBJ2-7; tentatively, D is TRBD1 (6 bases). The V end was cut by 8 bases, the J end by 0 bases, with 26 bases between. The CDR3 has 18 residues. Germline-derived CDR1 and CDR2 are MDHEN and SYDVKM. Here the CDR3 reads CASLSLRGIGTHSYEQYF. DNA for the CDR3: TGTGCCAGCCTTAGTTTAAGGGGGATCGGGACACACTCCTACGAGCAGTACTTC.

This chain links TRBV11-2 with TRBJ2-7; D is unclear. The CDR3 consists of 14 residues. Germline CDR1 and CDR2: SGHAT and FQNNGV. Deletions cut 3 bases from V and 6 bases from J, with 15 bases between. As DNA, the CDR3 is TGTGCCAGCAGCTTTGGTACGGCCCATGGCGAGCAGTACTTC. This translates into CASSFGTAHGEQYF.

The chain couples TRBV2 to TRBJ1-2; 8 bases are a match to TRBD1. J lost 8 bases, V lost 7 bases, and 15 bases had no gene match. The CDR3 consists of 15 residues. The V gene's germline CDR1 is SNHLY and CDR2 FYNNEI. The CDR3 protein is CASIMGQEKRQGYTF. The DNA of the CDR3 is TGTGCCAGCATAATGGGACAGGAGAAACGACAAGGCTACACCTTC.

The chain carries TRBV19 and TRBJ1-1; no clear D gene. In germline, CDR1 is LNHDA, CDR2 SQIVND (reference sequence). With 6 bases removed from V and 11 bases from J, the gap between germline ends came to 22 bases. This CDR3 has 14 residues. CDR3 sequence: CASREGLSVKRAFF. In DNA form, the CDR3 reads TGTGCCAGTAGAGAAGGGCTATCGGTTAAACGGGCTTTCTTT. Combining the CDR3 with reference TRBV19 and TRBJ1-1 gives the whole variable domain DGGITQSPKYLFRKEGQNVTLSCEQNLNHDAMYWYRQDPGQGLRLIYYSQIVNDFQKGDIAEGYSVSREKKESFPLTVTSAQKNPTAFYLCASREGLSVKRAFFGQGTRLTVV.

This chain uses TRBV30 with TRBJ1-5; D may be TRBD1 (5 bases). The V and J ends lost 2 bases and 1 base respectively, with 15 bases between them. This CDR3 comprises 16 residues. Germline V gene data show CDR1 as GTSNPN and CDR2 as SVGIG (reference sequence). Here the CDR3 reads CAWSPIGGGSNQPQHF. The CDR3 nucleotides read TGTGCCTGGAGTCCTATTGGGGGAGGCAGCAATCAGCCCCAGCATTTT.